This is a list of T cell receptor beta chains from one sample in a study of T cells in localized non-small cell lung cancer. TCRdb's copy holds only in-frame clones and misses some; the assay was immunoSEQ multiplex PCR. The repertoire consists of 30,000 to 50,000 clones, with roughly 77% occurring once and the leading ten covering approximately 30%. The sequences come from PBMCs, collected before any cancer treatment. Every receptor here comes from a woman aged 35-75 years with stage II squamous cell lung carcinoma. The CDR3 runs from the conserved cysteine through the conserved F or W. A D gene is named only where the DNA matches it firmly. Expanded clones are given a class, and other clones once, few, many or no size at all.

V: TRBV15; J: TRBJ1-6; D: .; length: 15; size: .; CDR3: CATSRDGTGNSPLHF; DNA: TGTGCCACCAGCAGAGATGGAACAGGAAATTCACCCCTCCACTTT
V: TRBV27; J: TRBJ2-1; D: TRBD1; length: 14; size: .; CDR3: CASRKGAAGNEQFF; DNA: TGTGCCAGCAGAAAGGGGGCGGCGGGCAATGAGCAGTTCTTC
V: TRBV19; J: TRBJ2-7; D: .; length: 13; size: once; CDR3: CASRSGSSYEQYF; DNA: TGTGCCAGTCGTAGCGGTAGCTCCTACGAGCAGTACTTC
V: TRBV27; J: TRBJ1-6; D: .; length: 15; size: .; CDR3: CASNQRGTYDSPLHF; DNA: TGTGCCAGCAATCAAAGAGGGACCTACGATTCACCCCTCCACTTT
V: TRBV15; J: TRBJ2-4; D: .; length: 15; size: .; CDR3: CATSPDYLAKNIQYF; DNA: TGTGCCACCAGTCCGGACTATTTGGCCAAAAACATTCAGTACTTC
V: TRBV5-8; J: TRBJ1-1; D: .; length: 11; size: few; CDR3: CASSLGTEAFF; DNA: TGTGCCAGCAGCTTGGGGACTGAAGCTTTCTTT
V: TRBV19; J: TRBJ2-2; D: .; length: 14; size: .; CDR3: CASSIKESGGELFF; DNA: TGTGCCAGTAGTATAAAGGAGAGTGGGGGGGAGCTGTTTTTT
V: TRBV10-3; J: TRBJ2-3; D: TRBD2; length: 14; size: .; CDR3: CAVGEGQNTDTQYF; DNA: TGTGCCGTTGGGGAGGGCCAAAACACAGATACGCAGTATTTT
V: TRBV19; J: TRBJ2-2; D: .; length: 14; size: .; CDR3: CASSIGPRIGELFF; DNA: TGTGCCAGTAGTATAGGCCCGAGAATCGGGGAGCTGTTTTTT
V: TRBV7-9; J: TRBJ2-3; D: .; length: 16; size: .; CDR3: CASSLGGQGGPDTQYF; DNA: TGTGCCAGCAGCTTAGGAGGGCAGGGGGGTCCAGATACGCAGTATTTT
V: TRBV5-1; J: TRBJ2-3; D: .; length: 14; size: once; CDR3: CASSFPGSGDTQYF; DNA: TGCGCCAGCAGCTTCCCCGGGTCGGGAGATACGCAGTATTTT
V: TRBV6-5; J: TRBJ1-5; D: .; length: 14; size: .; CDR3: CASSLFRGQQPQHF; DNA: TGTGCCAGCAGTTTGTTTCGGGGACAACAGCCCCAGCATTTT
V: TRBV7-2; J: TRBJ2-1; D: .; length: 13; size: once; CDR3: CASSLVGAAEQFF; DNA: TGTGCCAGCAGCTTAGTAGGCGCGGCTGAGCAGTTCTTC
V: TRBV4-3; J: TRBJ2-4; D: TRBD1; length: 18; size: .; CDR3: CASSQGGQGTLAKNIQYF; DNA: TGCGCCAGCAGCCAAGGCGGACAGGGGACTTTAGCCAAAAACATTCAGTACTTC
V: TRBV4-3; J: TRBJ1-2; D: .; length: 16; size: .; CDR3: CASSQEPYAQGYGYTF; DNA: TGCGCCAGCAGCCAAGAGCCTTACGCGCAGGGTTATGGCTACACCTTC
V: TRBV11-2; J: TRBJ1-1; D: .; length: 15; size: .; CDR3: CASSSGGGMNTEAFF; DNA: TGTGCCAGCAGCTCGGGGGGCGGGATGAACACTGAAGCTTTCTTT
V: TRBV5-4; J: TRBJ2-7; D: TRBD1; length: 16; size: few; CDR3: CASSPDATGTGTRQYF; DNA: TGTGCCAGCAGCCCGGACGCGACCGGGACAGGCACCCGGCAGTACTTC
V: TRBV19; J: TRBJ1-6; D: .; length: 17; size: .; CDR3: CASSIRPEGDRNSPLHF; DNA: TGTGCCAGTAGTATAAGGCCCGAAGGGGATCGGAATTCACCCCTCCACTTT
V: TRBV4-3; J: TRBJ1-1; D: .; length: 15; size: .; CDR3: CASSHFDRGSTEAFF; DNA: TGCGCCAGCAGCCATTTCGACCGGGGAAGCACTGAAGCTTTCTTT
V: TRBV19; J: TRBJ2-5; D: TRBD1; length: 14; size: .; CDR3: CASSQYRGSETQYF; DNA: TGTGCCAGTAGTCAATACAGGGGAAGCGAGACCCAGTACTTC
V: TRBV2; J: TRBJ2-1; D: TRBD1; length: 15; size: .; CDR3: CASSDVTGGLDEQFF; DNA: TGTGCCAGCAGTGATGTTACAGGGGGCTTAGATGAGCAGTTCTTC
V: TRBV7-9; J: TRBJ1-5; D: .; length: 14; size: .; CDR3: CASGETDSNQPQHF; DNA: TGTGCCAGCGGCGAGACAGATAGCAATCAGCCCCAGCATTTT
V: TRBV7-9; J: TRBJ2-1; D: .; length: 12; size: large; CDR3: CASSLASSEQFF; DNA: TGTGCCAGCAGCTTAGCTAGTAGTGAGCAGTTCTTC
V: TRBV5-1; J: TRBJ1-3; D: .; length: 16; size: .; CDR3: CASSPTAGLIGNTIYF; DNA: TGCGCCAGCAGCCCCACGGCAGGGCTAATTGGAAACACCATATATTTT
V: TRBV18; J: TRBJ1-1; D: .; length: 15; size: .; CDR3: CASSPKEGRGAEAFF; DNA: TGTGCCAGCTCACCTAAAGAAGGTCGTGGTGCTGAAGCTTTCTTT
V: TRBV28; J: TRBJ1-2; D: .; length: 11; size: .; CDR3: CASSTYYGYTF; DNA: TGTGCCAGCAGTACTTACTATGGCTACACCTTC
V: TRBV27; J: TRBJ2-6; D: TRBD2; length: 17; size: few; CDR3: CASSLGLAGAGANVLTF; DNA: TGTGCCAGCAGTTTAGGGCTAGCGGGAGCTGGGGCCAACGTCCTGACTTTC
V: TRBV5-6; J: TRBJ2-2; D: .; length: 14; size: .; CDR3: CASSLVQDTGELFF; DNA: TGTGCCAGCAGCTTAGTGCAGGACACCGGGGAGCTGTTTTTT
V: TRBV28; J: TRBJ1-2; D: TRBD1; length: 15; size: .; CDR3: CASSFPQGPHYGYTF; DNA: TGTGCCAGCAGTTTCCCACAGGGGCCCCACTATGGCTACACCTTC
V: TRBV5-6; J: TRBJ2-6; D: TRBD2; length: 15; size: .; CDR3: CASSLRERGANVLTF; DNA: TGTGCCAGCAGCCTGCGGGAGCGGGGGGCCAACGTCCTGACTTTC
V: TRBV10-3; J: TRBJ1-3; D: .; length: 15; size: .; CDR3: CAISERQSSGNTIYF; DNA: TGTGCCATCAGTGAGAGGCAGAGCTCTGGAAACACCATATATTTT
V: TRBV10-3; J: TRBJ1-4; D: .; length: 13; size: .; CDR3: CAISEGGSEKLFF; DNA: TGTGCCATCAGTGAGGGGGGGTCGGAAAAACTGTTTTTT
V: TRBV19; J: TRBJ1-5; D: TRBD1; length: 14; size: once; CDR3: CASSRGQGSQPQHF; DNA: TGTGCCAGTAGTAGGGGACAGGGCAGTCAGCCCCAGCATTTT
V: TRBV6-6; J: TRBJ2-7; D: TRBD2; length: 16; size: .; CDR3: CASSPRGRLAGREQYF; DNA: TGTGCCAGCAGCCCTCGGGGTAGACTAGCGGGAAGGGAGCAGTACTTC
V: TRBV2; J: TRBJ2-7; D: .; length: 13; size: .; CDR3: CASKGAGADEQYF; DNA: TGTGCCAGCAAAGGCGCGGGGGCCGACGAGCAGTACTTC
V: TRBV7-2; J: TRBJ1-5; D: .; length: 14; size: few; CDR3: CASSRWDSNQPQHF; DNA: TGTGCCAGCAGCCGATGGGACAGCAATCAGCCCCAGCATTTT
V: TRBV29-1; J: TRBJ2-3; D: .; length: 16; size: .; CDR3: CSVDGIAVPRVDTQYF; DNA: TGCAGCGTTGACGGGATAGCGGTCCCCCGCGTTGATACGCAGTATTTT
V: TRBV27; J: TRBJ2-7; D: .; length: 14; size: once; CDR3: CASSPVDKTYEQYF; DNA: TGTGCCAGCAGCCCGGTGGACAAAACCTACGAGCAGTACTTC
V: TRBV27; J: TRBJ2-1; D: .; length: 15; size: .; CDR3: CASGAGSTGYNEQFF; DNA: TGTGCCAGCGGCGCCGGGAGTACCGGCTACAATGAGCAGTTCTTC
V: TRBV7-9; J: TRBJ1-4; D: .; length: 15; size: .; CDR3: CASSLGTVIFEKLFF; DNA: TGTGCCAGCAGCTTAGGGACAGTGATTTTTGAAAAACTGTTTTTT
V: TRBV9; J: TRBJ1-2; D: TRBD1; length: 14; size: few; CDR3: CASSVGTGNYGYTF; DNA: TGTGCCAGCAGCGTAGGGACAGGAAACTATGGCTACACCTTC
V: TRBV7-8; J: TRBJ2-1; D: .; length: 13; size: .; CDR3: CASSSEIGREQFF; DNA: TGTGCCAGCAGCTCCGAGATAGGAAGAGAGCAGTTCTTC
V: TRBV4-2; J: TRBJ2-3; D: .; length: 11; size: .; CDR3: CASSLTDTQYF; DNA: TGTGCCAGCAGCCTGACAGATACGCAGTATTTT
V: TRBV27; J: TRBJ1-6; D: .; length: 12; size: .; CDR3: CASSFHRDPLHF; DNA: TGTGCCAGCAGTTTCCATCGGGACCCCCTCCACTTT
V: TRBV6-5; J: TRBJ2-1; D: .; length: 14; size: .; CDR3: CASSRNGQYNEQFF; DNA: TGTGCCAGCAGCCGAAACGGACAGTACAATGAGCAGTTCTTC
V: TRBV15; J: TRBJ2-5; D: .; length: 15; size: few; CDR3: CATSRAVEDTATQYF; DNA: TGTGCCACCAGCAGAGCCGTTGAGGACACGGCGACCCAGTACTTC
V: TRBV7-3; J: TRBJ1-1; D: .; length: 14; size: .; CDR3: CASSFRVWNPEAFF; DNA: TGTGCCAGCAGCTTTAGGGTTTGGAATCCTGAAGCTTTCTTT
V: TRBV5-1; J: TRBJ2-3; D: TRBD2; length: 18; size: .; CDR3: CASSLVRLAELGTDTQYF; DNA: TGCGCCAGCAGCTTGGTCAGGCTAGCGGAACTAGGCACAGATACGCAGTATTTT
V: TRBV5-6; J: TRBJ2-5; D: .; length: 13; size: .; CDR3: CASSSDLQETQYF; DNA: TGTGCCAGCAGCTCGGACCTACAAGAGACCCAGTACTTC
V: TRBV28; J: TRBJ2-2; D: .; length: 14; size: few; CDR3: CASSITGFTGELFF; DNA: TGTGCCAGTAGTATAACAGGGTTCACCGGGGAGCTGTTTTTT
V: TRBV5-1; J: TRBJ2-1; D: .; length: 15; size: .; CDR3: CASSPGLSGLNEQFF; DNA: TGCGCCAGCAGCCCAGGACTAAGCGGACTAAATGAGCAGTTCTTC
V: TRBV5-1; J: TRBJ2-3; D: TRBD1; length: 14; size: .; CDR3: CASSLGTGTDTQYF; DNA: TGCGCCAGCAGCTTAGGGACAGGGACAGATACGCAGTATTTT
V: TRBV28; J: TRBJ2-5; D: TRBD1; length: 13; size: .; CDR3: CASRPTGFETQYF; DNA: TGTGCCAGCAGACCGACAGGGTTTGAGACCCAGTACTTC
V: TRBV6-6; J: TRBJ1-2; D: .; length: 15; size: .; CDR3: CASSYGSGQTYGYTF; DNA: TGTGCCAGCAGTTACGGTTCGGGGCAGACTTATGGCTACACCTTC
V: TRBV10-3; J: TRBJ2-5; D: TRBD1; length: 15; size: once; CDR3: CAISDATGGAETQYF; DNA: TGTGCCATCAGTGATGCGACAGGGGGCGCAGAGACCCAGTACTTC
V: TRBV18; J: TRBJ1-5; D: TRBD1; length: 15; size: .; CDR3: CASSRDRGQDQPQHF; DNA: TGTGCCAGCTCACGGGACAGGGGGCAGGATCAGCCCCAGCATTTT
V: TRBV6-1; J: TRBJ1-1; D: .; length: 14; size: .; CDR3: CASSEWASNTEAFF; DNA: TGTGCCAGCAGTGAATGGGCATCGAACACTGAAGCTTTCTTT
V: TRBV5-4; J: TRBJ2-1; D: .; length: 15; size: .; CDR3: CASYPGTTTLNEQFF; DNA: TGTGCCAGCTATCCAGGGACGACCACCCTGAATGAGCAGTTCTTC
V: TRBV10-2; J: TRBJ2-5; D: .; length: 15; size: few; CDR3: CASHSGTAHQETQYF; DNA: TGCGCCAGCCATTCGGGGACCGCCCACCAAGAGACCCAGTACTTC
V: TRBV2; J: TRBJ2-3; D: .; length: 11; size: .; CDR3: CASSPLDTQYF; DNA: TGTGCCAGCAGCCCTCTAGACACGCAGTATTTT